Each of the 4 T cell receptor beta chains below was sequenced from the same sample in a study of blood T cell repertoires in COVID-19. This table comes from immunoSEQ multiplex PCR, and its TCRdb copy is limited to in-frame clones, with some not included. Found here are 130,000 to 150,000 clones, around 87% of them singletons; the top ten hold roughly 6.6%. The sequenced sample was peripheral blood. All receptors derive from a man at least 80 years old with acute or convalescent COVID-19.

The chain combines TRBV15 with TRBJ2-2; D remains ambiguous. The CDR3 length is 13 residues. With 0 bases removed from V and 6 bases from J, the gap between germline ends came to 5 bases. Germline loops: CDR1 LNHNV, CDR2 YYDKDF (reference sequence). The CDR3 region is CATSRDQAGELFF. CDR3 sequence (DNA): TGTGCCACCAGCAGAGATCAGGCCGGGGAGCTGTTTTTT.

This clone came up once. V is TRBV9 and J is TRBJ2-7, with D perhaps TRBD1 (6 bases). CDR1 and CDR2 from the germline V gene are SGDLS and YYNGEE. The V and J ends lost 0 bases and 5 bases respectively, with 15 bases between them. The CDR3 consists of 15 residues. CDR3 region: CASSVGDRGNHEQYF. The CDR3 DNA is TGTGCCAGCAGCGTAGGAGATAGGGGGAACCACGAGCAGTACTTC.

V usage is TRBV5-6 and J usage is TRBJ2-7, with 10 bases fitting TRBD1. In germline, CDR1 is SGHDT, CDR2 YYEEEE. Losses at the gene ends were 4 bases for V and 4 bases for J; bases not matched to a gene: 8. CDR3 size: 15 residues. CDR3 residues: CASSPLRDRGYEQYF. The CDR3 region has the DNA TGTGCCAGCAGCCCGCTCCGGGACAGGGGTTACGAGCAGTACTTC.

The chain recombines TRBV5-6 with TRBJ1-1, with D perhaps matching TRBD1 (6 bases). The CDR3 is made up of 15 amino acids. The V end was cut by 5 bases, the J end by 4 bases, with 18 bases between. CDR1 is SGHDT and CDR2 is YYEEEE in the germline V gene. Written as DNA, the CDR3 is TGTGCCAGCAGGGGCAGGGGTGCGGTGGGCACTGAAGCTTTCTTT. Translating it yields CASRGRGAVGTEAFF. Together with reference TRBV5-6 and TRBJ1-1, the CDR3 gives the full variable domain: DAGVTQSPTHLIKTRGQQVTLRCSPKSGHDTVSWYQQALGQGPQFIFQYYEEEERQRGNFPDRFSGHQFPNYSSELNVNALLLGDSALYLCASRGRGAVGTEAFFGQGTRLTVV.